These T cell receptor beta chains were read from a single sample in a study of blood T cell repertoires in COVID-19. Generated by immunoSEQ multiplex PCR, the TCRdb table keeps only in-frame clones and is missing some. Of some 320,000 clones listed, about 90% are singletons. The sample comprised PBMCs or T cells enriched from blood (not recorded which). The receptor source for this set is a woman aged 50 to 65 who had been exposed to COVID-19. CDR3s include the opening cysteine and the closing phenylalanine or tryptophan. D genes are given only for firm matches. Clone size, where shown, is once, few, many, or a class for clones that have expanded.

size: NA; V: TRBV10-3; J: TRBJ1-2; D: NA; DNA: TGTGCCATCAGTGAGGGGGAGAAAACCTATGGCTACACCTTC; CDR3: CAISEGEKTYGYTF
size: NA; V: TRBV7-6; J: TRBJ1-5; D: TRBD1; DNA: TGTGCCAGCAGTCTACAGGGGGCCCAGCCCCAGCATTTT; CDR3: CASSLQGAQPQHF
size: once; V: TRBV6-4; J: TRBJ1-2; D: TRBD1; DNA: TGTGCCAGCACCAAAACTCCAGGGACAGGGGTCGGCTACACCTTC; CDR3: CASTKTPGTGVGYTF
size: NA; V: TRBV28; J: TRBJ1-5; D: NA; DNA: TGTGCCAGCAGGGGAGATTGGGTGCGGGGCCAGCCCCAGCATTTT; CDR3: CASRGDWVRGQPQHF
size: NA; V: TRBV4-2; J: TRBJ2-7; D: NA; DNA: TGTGCCAGCAGCCAAGCTTTACAGGGCGGGCTCTACGAGCAGTACTTC; CDR3: CASSQALQGGLYEQYF
size: NA; V: TRBV27; J: TRBJ2-5; D: TRBD2; DNA: TGTGCCAGCGCACCGGGACTAGCTAACACTGAGACCCAGTACTTC; CDR3: CASAPGLANTETQYF
size: NA; V: TRBV2; J: TRBJ1-4; D: NA; DNA: TGTGCCAGCAGGGAACACTCAGGGGCGGAAAATGAAAAACTGTTTTTT; CDR3: CASREHSGAENEKLFF
size: NA; V: TRBV28; J: TRBJ1-6; D: NA; DNA: TGTGCCAGCAGTTTATCCGTTTGGTCCTCAGGGCGTAATTCACCCCTCCACTTT; CDR3: CASSLSVWSSGRNSPLHF
size: NA; V: TRBV19; J: TRBJ1-2; D: NA; DNA: TGTGCCAGTACCCTAATCGGAGGGGCCCCTCTTTTAAACTATGGCTACACCTTC; CDR3: CASTLIGGAPLLNYGYTF
size: NA; V: TRBV3-1/TRBV3-2; J: TRBJ2-7; D: NA; DNA: TGTGCCAGCAGCCAAGAGACCGGGACACCCTACGAGCAGTACTTC; CDR3: CASSQETGTPYEQYF